This T cell receptor (beta chain) was found in a study of T cells of healthy individuals. The CDR3 contains 12 residues. The trim removed 5 bases at V and 6 bases at J, leaving 4 bases unmatched. TCRdb re-analysed the 5' RACE reads in MiXCR, keeping a single row per CDR3 protein. The profile shows about 53,000 distinct CDR3 sequences, roughly 15% of them singletons. This clonotype has at least ten counts. The receptor was isolated from a human donor in good health. This sequence joins TRBV12-3 or TRBV12-4 and TRBJ2-7; TRBD2 agrees at 7 bases. The CDR3 is CASSPWGGEQYF. CDR3 nucleotide sequence: TGTGCCAGCAGTCCCTGGGGGGGCGAGCAGTACTTC.